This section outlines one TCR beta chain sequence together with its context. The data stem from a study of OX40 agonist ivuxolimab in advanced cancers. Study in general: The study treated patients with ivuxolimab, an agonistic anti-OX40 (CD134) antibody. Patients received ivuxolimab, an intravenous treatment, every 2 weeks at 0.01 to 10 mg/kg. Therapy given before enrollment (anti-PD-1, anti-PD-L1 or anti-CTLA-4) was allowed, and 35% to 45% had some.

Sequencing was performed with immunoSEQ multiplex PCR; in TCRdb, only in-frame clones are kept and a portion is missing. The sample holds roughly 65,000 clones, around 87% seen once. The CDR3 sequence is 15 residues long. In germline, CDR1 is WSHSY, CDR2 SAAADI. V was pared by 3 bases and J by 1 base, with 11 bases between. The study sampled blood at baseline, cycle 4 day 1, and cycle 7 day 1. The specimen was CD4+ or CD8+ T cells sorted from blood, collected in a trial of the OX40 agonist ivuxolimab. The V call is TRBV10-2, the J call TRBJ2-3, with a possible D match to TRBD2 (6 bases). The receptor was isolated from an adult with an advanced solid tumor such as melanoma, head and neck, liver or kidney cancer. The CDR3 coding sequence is TGCGCCAGCAGTGACTTGTCTAGCGGCACAGATACGCAGTATTTT. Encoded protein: CASSDLSSGTDTQYF.